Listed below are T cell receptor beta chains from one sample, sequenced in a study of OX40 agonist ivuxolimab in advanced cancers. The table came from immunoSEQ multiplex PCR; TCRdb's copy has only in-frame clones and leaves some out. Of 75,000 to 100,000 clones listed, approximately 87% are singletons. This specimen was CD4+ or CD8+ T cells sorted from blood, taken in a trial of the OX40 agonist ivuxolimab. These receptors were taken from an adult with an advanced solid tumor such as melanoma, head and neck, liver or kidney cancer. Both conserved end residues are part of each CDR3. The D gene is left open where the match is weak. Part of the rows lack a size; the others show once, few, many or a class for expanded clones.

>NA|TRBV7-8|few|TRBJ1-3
TGTGCCAGCAGCCCCCTTAGGGGCACTGGAAACACCATATATTTT
CASSPLRGTGNTIYF
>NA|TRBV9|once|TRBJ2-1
TGTGCCAGCAGCGTAGCGGGGGTATCCTACAATGAGCAGTTCTTC
CASSVAGVSYNEQFF
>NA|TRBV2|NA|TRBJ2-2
TGTGCCAGCAGGGACGGAAGGATGACCGGGGAGCTGTTTTTT
CASRDGRMTGELFF
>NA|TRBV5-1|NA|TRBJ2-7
TGCGCCAGCAGACGGGACCTTGACTACGAGCAGTACTTC
CASRRDLDYEQYF
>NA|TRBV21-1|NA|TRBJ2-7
TGTGCCAGCAGCAACCTATACGAGCAGTACTTC
CASSNLYEQYF
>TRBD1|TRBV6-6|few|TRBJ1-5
TGTGCCAGCATGGGACAGGGGGGGTATCAGCCCCAGCATTTT
CASMGQGGYQPQHF
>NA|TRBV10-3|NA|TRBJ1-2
TGTGCCATCAGTGAGGAGCGGCTCTGCCCTTATGGCTACACCTTC
CAISEERLCPYGYTF
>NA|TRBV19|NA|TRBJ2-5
TGTGCCAGTAGTAATCGCCCCTCGTGGACCCAGTACTTC
CASSNRPSWTQYF
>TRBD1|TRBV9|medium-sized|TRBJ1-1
TGTGCCAGCAGCGTAGAGGGCCAGGGGGCCGCTTTCTTT
CASSVEGQGAAFF
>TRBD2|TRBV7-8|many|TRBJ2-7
TGTGCCAGCAGCTTAGGGGTTAGCGGGAGGGCCTATGAGCAGTACTTC
CASSLGVSGRAYEQYF
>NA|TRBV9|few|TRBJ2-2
TGTGCCAGCAGCGTAGGGACAGAGGCTGGGGAGCTGTTTTTT
CASSVGTEAGELFF
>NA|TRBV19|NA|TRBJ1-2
TGTGCCAGTAGTACTAAGGGCCTATGGGGCTACTATGGCTACACCTTC
CASSTKGLWGYYGYTF
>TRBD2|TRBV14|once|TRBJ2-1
TGTGCCAGCAGCCAAGACGGACTAGGGAGGGAGCAGTTCTTC
CASSQDGLGREQFF
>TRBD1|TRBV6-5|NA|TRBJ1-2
TGTGCCAGCAGTTACGTTGGCAGGGGGATGGATGGCTACACCTTC
CASSYVGRGMDGYTF
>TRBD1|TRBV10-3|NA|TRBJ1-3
TGTGCCACAGAAGAGCAGGGGGCTGGAAACACCATATATTTT
CATEEQGAGNTIYF
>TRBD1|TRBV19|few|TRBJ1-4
TGTGCCAGTAGTATGTCAGGGGGTGAAAAACTGTTTTTT
CASSMSGGEKLFF
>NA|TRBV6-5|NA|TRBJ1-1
TGTGCCACCAAAGGCTTACACGTAGAAGCTTTCTTT
CATKGLHVEAFF
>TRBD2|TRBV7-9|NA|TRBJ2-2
TGTGCCAGCTCGGGAGGTACCGGGGAGCTGTTTTTT
CASSGGTGELFF
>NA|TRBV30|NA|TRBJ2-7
TGTGCCTGGAGTGTAGGGTACGAGCAGTACTTC
CAWSVGYEQYF
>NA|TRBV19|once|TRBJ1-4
TGTGCCAGTAGTGTGAGGGGTGAAAAACTGTTTTTT
CASSVRGEKLFF
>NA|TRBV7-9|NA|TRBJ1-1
TGTGCCAGCAGCTTGGGGGGGCTAAACACTGAAGCTTTCTTT
CASSLGGLNTEAFF
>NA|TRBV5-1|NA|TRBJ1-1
TGCGCCAGCAGCGCCCGGACTGGAGCCACTGAAGCTTTCTTT
CASSARTGATEAFF
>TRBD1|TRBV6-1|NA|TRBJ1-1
TGTGCCAGCAGCACGGACAGGGCCACTGAAGCTTTCTTT
CASSTDRATEAFF
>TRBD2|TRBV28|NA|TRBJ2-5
TGTGCCAGCAGTTTGGTTCTAGCGGGACGAGAGACCCAGTACTTC
CASSLVLAGRETQYF
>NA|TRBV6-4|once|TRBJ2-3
TGTGCCAGCAGTGACTCGATTGGGGATACGCAGTATTTT
CASSDSIGDTQYF
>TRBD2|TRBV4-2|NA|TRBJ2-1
TGTGCCAGCAGCCAAGTGATTGGACTAGCGGGAGACGGCAATGAGCAGTTCTTC
CASSQVIGLAGDGNEQFF
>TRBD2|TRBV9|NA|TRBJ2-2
TGTGCCAGCAGCGTACGGGGGGTCGGCACCGGGGAGCTGTTTTTT
CASSVRGVGTGELFF
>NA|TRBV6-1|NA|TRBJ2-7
TGTGCCGCACAATCTGCGGGGACCTCCTACGAGCAGTACTTC
CAAQSAGTSYEQYF
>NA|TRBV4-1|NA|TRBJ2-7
TGCGCCAGCAGCCAAGATTCGGGAGAGCAGTACTTC
CASSQDSGEQYF
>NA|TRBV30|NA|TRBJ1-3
TGTGCCTGGGGGAGCTCTGGAAACACCATATATTTT
CAWGSSGNTIYF
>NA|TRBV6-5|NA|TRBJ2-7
TGTGCCAGCAGTCCCCGTGGTGGCGAGCAGTACTTC
CASSPRGGEQYF
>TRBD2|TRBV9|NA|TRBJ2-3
TGTGCCAGCAGCCCGAGCGGGGGGGCGACTTACCTGGATACGCAGTATTTT
CASSPSGGATYLDTQYF
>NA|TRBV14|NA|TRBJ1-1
TGTGCCAGCAGCCCCCCAGGGATGAACACTGAAGCTTTCTTT
CASSPPGMNTEAFF
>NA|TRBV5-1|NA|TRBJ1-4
TGCGCCAGCAGCCCCGGGACCGATGTGTGGGAAAAACTGTTTTTT
CASSPGTDVWEKLFF
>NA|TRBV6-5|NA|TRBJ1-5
TGTGCCAGCAGTTACACCCAGGCAACCAATCAGCCCCAGCATTTT
CASSYTQATNQPQHF
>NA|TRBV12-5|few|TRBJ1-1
TGTGCTAGTGGTTTGGTACGTGGACACAGAAACACTGAAGCTTTCTTT
CASGLVRGHRNTEAFF
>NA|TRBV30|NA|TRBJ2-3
TGTGCCTGGACTAGGACAGCAGATACGCAGTATTTT
CAWTRTADTQYF
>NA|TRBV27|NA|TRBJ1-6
TGTGCCACCCGGTTGGGGAATTGGGATTCACCCCTCCACTTT
CATRLGNWDSPLHF
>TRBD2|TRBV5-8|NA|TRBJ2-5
TGTGCCAGCTCGCCCAGCGGGAGGGCCATTGAGACCCAGTACTTC
CASSPSGRAIETQYF
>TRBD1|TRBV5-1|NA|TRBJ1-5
TGCGCCAGCAGCCCCGGGACAGGGTCTCAGCCCCAGCATTTT
CASSPGTGSQPQHF
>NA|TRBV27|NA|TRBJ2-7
TGTGCCAGCAGACCCATATCGGACATGGACGAGCAGTACTTC
CASRPISDMDEQYF
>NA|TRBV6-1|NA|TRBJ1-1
TGTGCCAGCGCGTTCCCCACTGAAGCTTTCTTT
CASAFPTEAFF
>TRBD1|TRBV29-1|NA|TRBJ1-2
TGCAGCGTTGAATTTAGGGACAGGGCGGATTGGTATGGCTACACCTTC
CSVEFRDRADWYGYTF
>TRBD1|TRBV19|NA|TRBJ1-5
TGTGCCAGTATGCCAGGGGGAAATCAGCCCCAGCATTTT
CASMPGGNQPQHF
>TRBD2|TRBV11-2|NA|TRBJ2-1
TGTGCCAGCAGCACTAGCGGGGGGTACAATGAGCAGTTCTTC
CASSTSGGYNEQFF
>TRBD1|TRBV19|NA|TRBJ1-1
TGTGCCAGTAGTGACCCAGGGGGGTACACTGAAGCTTTCTTT
CASSDPGGYTEAFF
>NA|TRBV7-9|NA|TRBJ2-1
TGTGCCAGCAGCTTAGAGATCAATGAGCAGTTCTTC
CASSLEINEQFF
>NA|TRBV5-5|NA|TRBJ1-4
TGTGCCAGCAGCTTGAACTACTGGGGTCACGGAGCTAATGAAAAACTGTTTTTT
CASSLNYWGHGANEKLFF
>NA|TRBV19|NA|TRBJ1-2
TGTGCCAGTAGTGTCCAACCTAACTATGGCTACACCTTC
CASSVQPNYGYTF
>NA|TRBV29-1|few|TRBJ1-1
TGCAGCGCCCGGGTGGAGGGCCCTGAAGCTTTCTTT
CSARVEGPEAFF
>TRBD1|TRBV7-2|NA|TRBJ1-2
TGTGCCAGCAGCACCGAGACAGGGATAGTTATCGTCGGCTACACCTTC
CASSTETGIVIVGYTF
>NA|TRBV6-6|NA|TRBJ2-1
TGTGCCAGCGTGCTGTCGCAGAGCTACAATGAGCAGTTCTTC
CASVLSQSYNEQFF
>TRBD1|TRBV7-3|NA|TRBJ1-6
TGTGCCAGCAGCCGTGACAGGGTAGAGAATTCACCCCTCCACTTT
CASSRDRVENSPLHF
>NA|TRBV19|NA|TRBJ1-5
TGTGCCAGTAGTTCGAGTCCAGGGGTTAGCAATCAGCCCCAGCATTTT
CASSSSPGVSNQPQHF
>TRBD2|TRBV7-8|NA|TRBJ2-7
TGTGCCAGCAGCCCAAGACTAGCGGGGGTCCTCTACGAGCAGTACTTC
CASSPRLAGVLYEQYF
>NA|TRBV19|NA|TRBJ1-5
TGTGCCAGTAGTGCAACAGGGAGGTATCAGCCCCAGCATTTT
CASSATGRYQPQHF
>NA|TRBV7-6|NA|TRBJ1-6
TGTGCCAGCAGCCTAGACCCTTCGAGGGTCAATTCACCCCTCCACTTT
CASSLDPSRVNSPLHF
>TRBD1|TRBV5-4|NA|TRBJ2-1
TGTGCCAGCAGTCCGGGACAGGGGATGGATGAGCAGTTCTTC
CASSPGQGMDEQFF
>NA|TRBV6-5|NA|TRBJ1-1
TGTGCCAGCAGTTCCTTCCGCTTGGGGTACACTGAAGCTTTCTTT
CASSSFRLGYTEAFF